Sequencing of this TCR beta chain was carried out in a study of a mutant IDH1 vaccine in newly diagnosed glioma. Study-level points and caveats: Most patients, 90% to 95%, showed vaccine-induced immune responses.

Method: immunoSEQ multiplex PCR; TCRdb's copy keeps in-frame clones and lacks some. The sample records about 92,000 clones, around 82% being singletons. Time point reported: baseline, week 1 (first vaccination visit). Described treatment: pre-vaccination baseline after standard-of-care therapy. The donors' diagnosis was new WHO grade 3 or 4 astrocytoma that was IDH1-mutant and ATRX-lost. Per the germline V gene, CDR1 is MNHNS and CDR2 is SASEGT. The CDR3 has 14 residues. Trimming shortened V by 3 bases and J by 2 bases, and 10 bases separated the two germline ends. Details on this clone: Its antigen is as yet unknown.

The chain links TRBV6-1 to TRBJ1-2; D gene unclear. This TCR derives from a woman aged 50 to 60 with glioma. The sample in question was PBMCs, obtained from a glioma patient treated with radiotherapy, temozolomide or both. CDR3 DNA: TGTGCCAGCAGTGAGGGGTCGGGCAACTATGGCTACACCTTC. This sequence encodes CASSEGSGNYGYTF.